The 23 T cell receptor beta chains in this list originate from one sample, sequenced in a study of OX40 agonist ivuxolimab in advanced cancers. Only in-frame clones appear in the TCRdb table, and some are missing; sequencing was by immunoSEQ multiplex PCR. Of over 95,000 clones in the sample, roughly nine tenths are singletons; the top ten hold around 0.33%. Sequencing was performed on CD4+ or CD8+ T cells sorted from blood, taken in a trial of the OX40 agonist ivuxolimab. The receptors derive from an adult with an advanced solid tumor such as melanoma, head and neck, liver or kidney cancer.

This clone was counted between two and nine times. The chain recombines TRBV7-2 with TRBJ2-7; D perhaps matches TRBD1 (6 bases). Between the trimmed V and J ends, which lost 8 bases and 1 base, there was a span of 15 bases. The CDR3 runs to 14 residues. Germline V gene lookup returns CDR1 SGHTA and CDR2 FQGNSA. CDR3 DNA sequence: TGTGCCAGCCGGGGACACCGCCATTCCTACGAGCAGTACTTC. Its translation is CASRGHRHSYEQYF. The full variable domain, rest sourced from reference TRBV7-2 and TRBJ2-7, is GAGVSQSPSNKVTEKGKDVELRCDPISGHTALYWYRQSLGQGLEFLIYFQGNSAPDKSGLPSDRFSAERTGGSVSTLTIQRTQQEDSAVYLCASRGHRHSYEQYFGPGTRLTVT.

This rearrangement joins TRBV5-5 to TRBJ1-2; a possible D gene is TRBD1 (5 bases). In germline, CDR1 is SGHKS, CDR2 YYEKEE (reference sequence). CDR3 length equals 14 residues. V was clipped by 4 bases and J by 4 bases, with 14 bases between them. The CDR3 reads CASSPTGDTYGYTF. CDR3 DNA: TGTGCCAGCAGCCCAACAGGAGACACCTATGGCTACACCTTC.

The chain is built from TRBV7-2 and TRBJ1-5, with a weak D call TRBD1 (6 bases). Trimming took 4 bases from V and 0 from J, leaving 10 bases between them. The CDR3 runs 15 residues. Germline CDR1 SGHTA, CDR2 FQGNSA. In DNA, the CDR3 is TGTGCCAGCAGCTGGGGACACTATAGCAATCAGCCCCAGCATTTT. As protein: CASSWGHYSNQPQHF.

The rearrangement links TRBV10-2 to TRBJ2-7; D assignment may be TRBD1 or TRBD2 (5 bases each). This CDR3 contains 15 residues. V lost 8 bases and J 4 bases, leaving 21 bases between the germline ends. From germline, CDR1 is WSHSY and CDR2 SAAADI. CDR3 amino acids: CASHPEGAGWYEQYF. CDR3 nucleotide sequence: TGCGCCAGCCACCCCGAAGGGGCGGGCTGGTACGAGCAGTACTTC.

The J gene is TRBJ2-2, the V gene TRBV28; 11 nucleotides agree with TRBD1. CDR1 MDHEN and CDR2 SYDVKM come from the germline V gene. V was clipped by 3 bases and J by 7 bases; unmatched bases: 4. This CDR3 has 15 residues. The CDR3 sequence: CASSFWDRGNGELFF. The CDR3 bases are TGTGCCAGCAGTTTCTGGGACAGGGGGAACGGGGAGCTGTTTTTT.

The chain uses TRBV7-8 and TRBJ2-7; D ambiguous. The CDR3 runs 13 residues. CDR1 is SGHVS and CDR2 is FQNEAQ in the germline V gene. V was clipped by 5 bases and J by 6 bases, with 14 bases between them. This CDR3 reads CASSGPLATEQYF. DNA of the CDR3: TGTGCCAGCAGCGGCCCCTTGGCGACCGAGCAGTACTTC. Complete variable domain (other parts from reference TRBV7-8 and TRBJ2-7): GAGVSQSPRYKVAKRGQDVALRCDPISGHVSLFWYQQALGQGPEFLTYFQNEAQLDKSGLPSDRFFAERPEGSVSTLKIQRTQQEDSAVYLCASSGPLATEQYFGPGTRLTVT.

The CDR3 region is CAISDLDRGFQNEQFF. For the CDR3, the DNA is TGTGCCATCAGTGATCTTGACAGGGGTTTCCAGAATGAGCAGTTCTTC. The chain links TRBV10-3 to TRBJ2-1; 8 bases match TRBD1. The V segment lost 3 bases and the J segment 7 bases; nucleotides outside the gene matches: 11. In germline, CDR1 is ENHRY, CDR2 SYGVKD. The CDR3 contains 16 residues.

V and J are TRBV7-9 and TRBJ1-3; the D gene is possibly TRBD1 (5 bases). V lost 1 base, J lost 3 bases, and 13 bases lay in between. CDR1 and CDR2 from the germline V gene are SEHNR and FQNEAQ (reference sequence). The CDR3 has 16 residues. The CDR3 DNA reads as TGTGCCAGCAGCTTAGGGGGCTTGGCTGGTGGAAACACCATATATTTT. Translated, it gives CASSLGGLAGGNTIYF.

This chain links TRBV18 with TRBJ1-5; 7 bases agree with TRBD1. Germline V CDR1 and CDR2: KGHSH, LQKENI. The CDR3 totals 16 residues. After removal of 5 bases from V and 2 bases from J, the junction contained 9 bases not matched to a gene. The CDR3 DNA reads as TGTGCCAGCTCAGGCCAGACAGGGCCTGGCAATCAGCCCCAGCATTTT. Amino acid sequence: CASSGQTGPGNQPQHF.

The gene calls are TRBV9 and TRBJ2-7, with 7 bases that match TRBD2. J gave up 3 bases and V 3 bases, and 9 bases lay outside the gene matches. The CDR3 extends over 15 amino acids. Germline V gene sequence: CDR1 SGDLS, CDR2 YYNGEE. The CDR3 DNA reads TGTGCCAGCAGCGCTAGCCCTAGCGGCGGCTACGAGCAGTACTTC. Its protein is CASSASPSGGYEQYF.

The rearrangement links TRBV6-1 to TRBJ1-1; TRBD1 aligns across 7 bases. CDR3 length: 13 amino acids. V lost 7 bases, J lost 1 base, and 3 bases stayed unmatched. CDR1 MNHNS and CDR2 SASEGT come from the germline V gene. CDR3: CASTWTGNTEAFF. In DNA, the CDR3 is TGTGCCAGCACTTGGACAGGGAACACTGAAGCTTTCTTT.

The chain is built from TRBV4-1 and TRBJ2-2; possible D gene TRBD2, 5 bases. This CDR3 comprises 14 residues. The germline V and J ends were trimmed by 2 bases and 6 bases, with 10 bases remaining between them. The germline V gene has CDR1 MGHRA and CDR2 YSYEKL. The CDR3 region has the DNA TGCGCCAGCAGCCAAACGGACTGGTCCGGGGAGCTGTTTTTT. Its translation is CASSQTDWSGELFF.

The gene calls are TRBV4-1 and TRBJ2-7, with D possibly called TRBD1 or TRBD2 (6 bases each). This CDR3 is built from 16 residues. CDR1 MGHRA and CDR2 YSYEKL come from the germline V gene. V dropped 0 bases and J dropped 4 bases, with 16 bases sitting between them. CDR3 amino acids: CASSQELRGGNYEQYF. Here the CDR3 DNA reads TGCGCCAGCAGCCAAGAGCTACGAGGGGGGAATTACGAGCAGTACTTC.

The chain employs TRBV2 and TRBJ1-3; D unclear. Germline-derived CDR1 and CDR2 are SNHLY and FYNNEI. The CDR3 consists of 14 residues. Between the trimmed V and J ends, which lost 7 bases and 0 bases, there was a span of 10 bases. The CDR3 DNA is TGTGCCAGCAAGGAGAGCTACTCTGGAAACACCATATATTTT. Its translation: CASKESYSGNTIYF.

V is TRBV6-5 and J is TRBJ2-7, with TRBD2 as a possible D gene (5 bases). Trimming cost V 0 bases and J 6 bases, with 12 bases left between them. Per the germline V gene, CDR1 is MNHEY and CDR2 is SVGAGI. This CDR3 is 14 amino acids long. The DNA for the CDR3 is TGTGCCAGCAGTTACTCGTACGGGGTTGGCGAGCAGTACTTC. It translates to CASSYSYGVGEQYF.

CDR3 loop: CASTSGTGVTEAFF. The DNA of the CDR3 is TGTGCCAGCACTTCCGGGACAGGGGTCACTGAAGCTTTCTTT. The rearrangement links TRBV28 to TRBJ1-1; 10 nucleotides align to TRBD1. In germline, CDR1 is MDHEN, CDR2 SYDVKM. V was pared by 7 bases and J by 4 bases, with 6 bases of the junction left unmatched. CDR3 length: 14 amino acids.

This chain joins TRBV6-6 and TRBJ2-7, with TRBD2 matching 8 bases. Germline values: CDR1 MNHNY, CDR2 SVGAGI (reference sequence). There are 16 residues in the CDR3. With 0 bases clipped from V and 0 bases from J, the junction kept 4 bases outside the gene matches. CDR3 in amino acids: CASSYSPLAGSYEQYF. The CDR3 DNA reads TGTGCCAGCAGTTACTCTCCCCTAGCGGGCTCCTACGAGCAGTACTTC.

The V call is TRBV7-9, the J call TRBJ2-1, with D perhaps matching TRBD1 (6 bases). The germline V and J ends were trimmed by 2 bases and 5 bases, with 13 bases remaining between them. From germline, CDR1 is SEHNR and CDR2 FQNEAQ (reference sequence). The CDR3 extends over 15 amino acids. For the CDR3, the DNA is TGTGCCAGCAGCTTATCGACAGGTCACCACAATGAGCAGTTCTTC. It encodes CASSLSTGHHNEQFF.

CDR3 residues: CASSKKLGQEGYTF. The CDR3 bases are TGTGCCAGCAGCAAAAAACTAGGCCAAGAGGGCTACACCTTC. The chain combines TRBV21-1 with TRBJ1-2. TRBV21-1 is a known pseudogene. The CDR3 contains 14 residues.

The V gene is TRBV6-5, the J gene TRBJ2-7, with TRBD1 matching over 12 bases. The CDR3 runs 14 residues. Trimming cost V 7 bases and J 6 bases; bases outside gene matches: 7. Germline V gene sequence: CDR1 MNHEY, CDR2 SVGAGI. For the CDR3, the DNA is TGTGCCAGCAAGCGGGGACAGGGGGCGTTCGAGCAGTACTTC. Translated: CASKRGQGAFEQYF.

The chain combines TRBV5-4 with TRBJ2-1, with 12 bases identical to TRBD2. The CDR3 is 16 residues long. Germline V gives CDR1 SGHNT, CDR2 YYREEE (reference sequence). V lost 3 bases to trimming and J lost 9 bases; unmatched junction nucleotides: 10. The CDR3 DNA follows: TGTGCCAGCAGCTCCCAACCGGGACTAGCGGGCGGTGAGCAGTTCTTC. It yields the protein CASSSQPGLAGGEQFF.

The V and J genes are TRBV4-1 and TRBJ2-5, with 7 bases lining up with TRBD1. CDR1 is MGHRA, CDR2 YSYEKL, per germline. With V trimmed by 1 base and J by 2 bases, 7 bases remained unmatched. The CDR3 spans 16 residues. CDR3 coding DNA: TGCGCCAGCAGCCAAGCCGGACAGGTAGCGCAAGAGACCCAGTACTTC. It is translated as CASSQAGQVAQETQYF.

The J gene is TRBJ1-2, the V gene TRBV6-6; D is uncertain. This CDR3 is 15 amino acids long. Trimming left V 5 bases short and J 7 bases short, with 20 bases between. Germline loops: CDR1 MNHNY, CDR2 SVGAGI (reference sequence). This CDR3 is CASSAGGRVDFGYTF. Written as DNA, the CDR3 is TGTGCCAGCAGTGCGGGTGGGAGGGTTGACTTTGGCTACACCTTC.